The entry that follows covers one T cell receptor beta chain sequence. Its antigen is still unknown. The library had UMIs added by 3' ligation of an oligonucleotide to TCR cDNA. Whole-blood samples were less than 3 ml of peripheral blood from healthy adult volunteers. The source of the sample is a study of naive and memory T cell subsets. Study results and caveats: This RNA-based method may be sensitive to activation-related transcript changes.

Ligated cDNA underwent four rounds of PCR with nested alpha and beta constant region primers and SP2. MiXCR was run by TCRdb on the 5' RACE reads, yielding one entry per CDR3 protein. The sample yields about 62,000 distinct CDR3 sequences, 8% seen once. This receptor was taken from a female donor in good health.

CDR3 bases: TGTGCCAGCAGGGGGGACGCCGGGCGGGGAAACACCATATATTTT. Translation gives CASRGDAGRGNTIYF. The V call is TRBV6-1, the J call TRBJ1-3; D is perhaps TRBD1 (5 bases). CDR1 MNHNS and CDR2 SASEGT come from the germline V gene. The CDR3 sequence is 15 residues long. The ends were cut back, 6 bases at V and 4 bases at J, with 16 bases in the middle.